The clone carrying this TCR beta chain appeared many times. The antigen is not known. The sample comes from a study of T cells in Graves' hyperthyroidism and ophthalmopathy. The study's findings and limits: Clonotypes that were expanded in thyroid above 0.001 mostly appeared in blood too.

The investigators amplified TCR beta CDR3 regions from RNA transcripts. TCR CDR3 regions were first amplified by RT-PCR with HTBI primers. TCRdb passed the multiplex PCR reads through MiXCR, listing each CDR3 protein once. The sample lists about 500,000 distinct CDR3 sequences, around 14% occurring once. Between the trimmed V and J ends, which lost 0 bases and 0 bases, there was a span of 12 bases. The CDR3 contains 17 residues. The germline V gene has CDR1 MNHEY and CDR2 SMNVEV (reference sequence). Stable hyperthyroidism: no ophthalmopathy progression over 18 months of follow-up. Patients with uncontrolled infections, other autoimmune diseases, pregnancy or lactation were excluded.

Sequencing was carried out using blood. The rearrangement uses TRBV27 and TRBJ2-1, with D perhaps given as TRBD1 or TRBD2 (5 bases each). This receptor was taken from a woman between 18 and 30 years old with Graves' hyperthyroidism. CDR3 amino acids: CASSLSYGDVSYNEQFF. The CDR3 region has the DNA TGTGCCAGCAGTTTATCGTACGGGGACGTCTCCTACAATGAGCAGTTCTTC.